Following are 29 T cell receptor beta chains from one sample sequenced in a study of control samples from healthy donors and cancer patients. Here immunoSEQ multiplex PCR was the method, and the copy in TCRdb shows in-frame clones only, minus some. Of 120,000 or so clones listed, 80% to 95% are singletons. The sequenced material came from blood. The origin of the receptors is a man aged 18 to 30 in good health.

The chain links TRBV21-1 to TRBJ1-1; the tabulated D call, TRBD1, remains unverified against the DNA. TRBV21-1 is classified as a pseudogene. The CDR3 length is 14 residues. The CDR3 sequence is CASSRGRMNTEAFF. For the CDR3, the DNA is TGTGCCAGCAGCAGGGGGCGGATGAACACTGAAGCTTTCTTT.

The V gene is TRBV30, the J gene TRBJ2-5; D gene uncertain. This CDR3 has 11 amino acids. The germline gives CDR1 GTSNPN, CDR2 SVGIG (reference sequence). V was pared by 4 bases and J by 5 bases, with 8 bases between. CDR3 in amino acids: CAWTLGETQYF. The CDR3, as DNA: TGTGCCTGGACCCTCGGGGAGACCCAGTACTTC.

V is TRBV2 and J is TRBJ1-5, with D hard to call. V lost 4 bases to trimming and J lost 4 bases, with 14 bases between them. The germline gives CDR1 SNHLY, CDR2 FYNNEI. This CDR3 region has 15 residues. The CDR3 here is CASSVEFAGNQPQHF. The CDR3 DNA is TGTGCCAGCAGTGTTGAATTTGCGGGAAATCAGCCCCAGCATTTT.

This clone was detected only once. The V gene is TRBV5-1, the J gene TRBJ1-1, with D tentatively TRBD1 (6 bases). This CDR3 is built from 15 residues. V gave up 2 bases and J gave up 4 bases, with 15 bases separating them. Looked up from germline, CDR1 is SGHRS and CDR2 is YFSETQ. DNA for the CDR3: TGCGCCAGCAGCTTAGGCCCCAGGGGCAGCACTGAAGCTTTCTTT. It specifies CASSLGPRGSTEAFF.

The genes are TRBV10-3 and TRBJ2-2; 11 positions agree with TRBD2. This CDR3 spans 17 amino acids. The germline V gene encodes CDR1 ENHRY and CDR2 SYGVKD. V shed 6 bases, J shed 0 bases, and the junction held 6 bases outside the gene matches. The CDR3 bases are TGTGCCATCAGAGGGACTAGCGGCGACGCGAACACCGGGGAGCTGTTTTTT. Its translation is CAIRGTSGDANTGELFF.

This sequence joins TRBV10-1 and TRBJ2-3; D not resolved. The CDR3 is 12 amino acids. The V and J ends lost 0 bases and 5 bases respectively, with 3 bases between them. Germline V lookup: CDR1 WNHNN, CDR2 SYGVQD (reference sequence). The DNA for the CDR3 is TGCGCCAGCAGTGAGTCCATAGATACGCAGTATTTT. Encoded protein: CASSESIDTQYF.

This chain links TRBV6-1 with TRBJ1-2, with unresolved D. V was trimmed by 3 bases and J by 1 base, leaving 6 bases between them. CDR1 and CDR2 from the germline V gene are MNHNS and SASEGT. This CDR3 is 13 amino acids long. The CDR3 coding sequence is TGTGCCAGCAGTGACGCCGGTAACTATGGCTACACCTTC. Its protein product is CASSDAGNYGYTF.

The chain joins TRBV2 to TRBJ1-1, with D possibly being TRBD1 (6 bases). Trimming removed 5 bases from V and 4 bases from J, with 14 bases in between. This CDR3 spans 14 amino acids. Germline V gene data show CDR1 as SNHLY and CDR2 as FYNNEI. The CDR3 nucleotides read TGTGCCAGCAGTTTAGCGGGGGCTCCCACTGAAGCTTTCTTT. It yields the protein CASSLAGAPTEAFF.

The rearrangement links TRBV6-5 to TRBJ1-1; D call uncertain. This CDR3 has 13 amino acids. Per germline, CDR1 MNHEY and CDR2 SVGAGI. V shed 5 bases and J shed 1 base, with 8 bases lying between them. In nucleotides, the CDR3 is TGTGCCAGCAGTAAGACGGGGAACACTGAAGCTTTCTTT. This gives the protein CASSKTGNTEAFF.

The chain is built from TRBV6-8 and TRBJ1-1, with TRBD1 matching over 8 bases. Looked up from germline, CDR1 is MNHGY and CDR2 is SAAAGT. The CDR3 covers 17 residues. Losses at the gene ends were 0 bases for V and 0 bases for J; bases not matched to a gene: 6. CDR3 nucleotides: TGTGCCAGCAGTTACTCACCGGGACAGGACATGAACACTGAAGCTTTCTTT. It specifies CASSYSPGQDMNTEAFF.

This clone was seen a handful of times. This chain links TRBV2 with TRBJ2-2; D is perhaps TRBD1 (6 bases). The V and J ends lost 6 bases and 5 bases respectively, with 13 bases between them. In germline, CDR1 is SNHLY, CDR2 FYNNEI. This CDR3 is 14 amino acids long. The CDR3 sequence is CASSERTATGELFF. DNA of the CDR3: TGTGCCAGCAGCGAAAGGACAGCGACCGGGGAGCTGTTTTTT.

The chain carries TRBV4-2 and TRBJ1-2, with D possibly matching TRBD1 (5 bases). The CDR3 loop spans 15 amino acids. Germline V gene sequence: CDR1 LGHNA, CDR2 YNFKEQ. V was pared by 3 bases and J by 5 bases, with 16 bases between. CDR3 DNA sequence: TGTGCCAGCAGCCACCGCAGGGCACTAGCGTATGGCTACACCTTC. It yields the protein CASSHRRALAYGYTF.

V usage is TRBV19 and J usage is TRBJ1-5; D is uncertain. The V gene lost 1 base and the J gene lost 5 bases, with 9 bases spanning the gap. The CDR3 is 14 amino acids. The germline gives CDR1 LNHDA, CDR2 SQIVND (reference sequence). CDR3 sequence reads: CASSIGNPDQPQHF. The CDR3, as DNA: TGTGCCAGTAGTATAGGCAACCCTGATCAGCCCCAGCATTTT.

The J gene is TRBJ2-1, the V gene TRBV2, with TRBD2 as a possible D gene (6 bases). There are 15 residues in the CDR3. V lost 6 bases to trimming and J lost 6 bases, with 18 bases between them. Germline loops: CDR1 SNHLY, CDR2 FYNNEI. The CDR3 here is CASRRQSGPTNEQFF. In DNA, the CDR3 is TGTGCCAGCAGGCGGCAAAGCGGGCCAACCAATGAGCAGTTCTTC.

The chain is built from TRBV2 and TRBJ1-5, with 9 bases matching TRBD1. The CDR3 is 17 residues long. Germline V gene sequence: CDR1 SNHLY, CDR2 FYNNEI. J was trimmed by 2 bases and V by 9 bases; bases with no gene match: 14. This CDR3 reads CASGQGRILMGNQPQHF. As DNA, the CDR3 is TGTGCCAGTGGACAGGGGAGGATTTTGATGGGCAATCAGCCCCAGCATTTT.

The chain carries TRBV5-5 and TRBJ1-6; TRBD1 aligns across 8 bases. V shed 2 bases, J shed 10 bases, and the junction held 8 bases outside the gene matches. Germline-derived CDR1 and CDR2 are SGHKS and YYEKEE (reference sequence). The length of the CDR3 is 15 residues. CDR3 DNA: TGTGCCAGCAGCTTCGCCGGACAGGGAAAATCACCCCTCCACTTT. This codes for CASSFAGQGKSPLHF.

The chain uses TRBV11-2 and TRBJ1-1; TRBD1 aligns across 11 bases. The CDR3 length is 15 residues. The ends lost 2 bases at V and 3 bases at J; junction bases unmatched: 2. The V gene's germline CDR1 is SGHAT and CDR2 FQNNGV. The CDR3 nucleotides are TGTGCCAGCAGCTTACTGGGACAGGGGGACACTGAAGCTTTCTTT. This gives the protein CASSLLGQGDTEAFF.

This chain links TRBV18 with TRBJ1-4; tentative D call: TRBD1 (6 bases). The germline V and J ends were trimmed by 3 bases and 15 bases, with 14 bases remaining between them. The CDR3 is 12 amino acids. Germline-derived CDR1 and CDR2 are KGHSH and LQKENI. The CDR3 loop reads CASSPGTFKLFF. The CDR3 DNA follows: TGTGCCAGCTCACCCGGGACATTTAAATTGTTTTTT. Filled out from reference TRBV18 and TRBJ1-4, the complete variable domain reads NAGVMQNPRHLVRRRGQEARLRCSPMKGHSHVYWYRQLPEEGLKFMVYLQKENIIDESGMPKERFSAEFPKEGPSILRIQQVVRGDSAAYFCASSPGTFKLFFGSGTQLSVL.

This sequence joins TRBV19 and TRBJ1-2; no definite D call. The V end lost 2 bases, the J end lost 3 bases, and 13 bases lay between the germline ends. Germline loops: CDR1 LNHDA, CDR2 SQIVND (reference sequence). This CDR3 comprises 15 residues. The CDR3 here is CASSIRRVGDYGYTF. The CDR3 DNA reads TGTGCCAGTAGTATAAGGAGGGTCGGGGACTATGGCTACACCTTC.

This chain links TRBV5-1 with TRBJ2-2; weak D call: TRBD2 (5 bases). Germline CDR1 SGHRS, CDR2 YFSETQ. Trimming shortened V by 7 bases and J by 0 bases, and 10 bases separated the two germline ends. The CDR3 sequence is 14 residues long. Written as DNA, the CDR3 is TGCGCCAGCCGGAGACTAACGAACACCGGGGAGCTGTTTTTT. Translating gives CASRRLTNTGELFF.

The chain links TRBV3-1 (or the pseudogene TRBV3-2) to TRBJ2-3, with D unclear. This CDR3 has 14 amino acids. V shed 0 bases and J shed 4 bases, with 8 bases lying between them. From germline, CDR1 is LGHDT and CDR2 YNNKEL (reference sequence). CDR3 amino acids: CASSQDPRPDTQYF. CDR3 nucleotides: TGTGCCAGCAGCCAAGATCCCCGACCAGATACGCAGTATTTT.

The CDR3 loop reads CASRSGGNNYGYTF. The CDR3 bases are TGTGCCAGCAGATCAGGGGGAAATAACTATGGCTACACCTTC. The chain carries TRBV28 and TRBJ1-2; TRBD1 matches at 7 bases. Germline CDR1 MDHEN, CDR2 SYDVKM. This CDR3 spans 14 amino acids. V shed 6 bases, J shed 1 base, and the junction held 5 bases outside the gene matches.

This clone was seen once. The chain links TRBV19 to TRBJ2-7; D is unresolved. This CDR3 comprises 14 residues. The V end was cut by 5 bases, the J end by 5 bases, with 16 bases between. The germline V gene has CDR1 LNHDA and CDR2 SQIVND (reference sequence). CDR3 residues: CASSLRVKIDEQYF. CDR3 bases: TGTGCCAGTAGTCTACGGGTAAAGATTGACGAGCAGTACTTC. Variable domain in full (rest from reference TRBV19 and TRBJ2-7): DGGITQSPKYLFRKEGQNVTLSCEQNLNHDAMYWYRQDPGQGLRLIYYSQIVNDFQKGDIAEGYSVSREKKESFPLTVTSAQKNPTAFYLCASSLRVKIDEQYFGPGTRLTVT.

This chain uses TRBV7-2 with TRBJ2-1; TRBD2 aligns across 12 bases. This CDR3 spans 14 amino acids. Germline V gives CDR1 SGHTA, CDR2 FQGNSA. The junction had 4 bases not matched to a gene; V was cut back by 4 bases and J by 9 bases. CDR3 region: CASSSTSGGTEQFF. The CDR3 DNA is TGTGCCAGCAGCTCGACTAGCGGGGGAACTGAGCAGTTCTTC. Full variable domain (missing parts from reference TRBV7-2 and TRBJ2-1): GAGVSQSPSNKVTEKGKDVELRCDPISGHTALYWYRQSLGQGLEFLIYFQGNSAPDKSGLPSDRFSAERTGGSVSTLTIQRTQQEDSAVYLCASSSTSGGTEQFFGPGTRLTVL.

V and J are TRBV10-3 and TRBJ1-4, with D tentatively TRBD1 (6 bases). Germline assignment: CDR1 ENHRY and CDR2 SYGVKD. The germline V and J ends were trimmed by 3 bases and 7 bases, with 12 bases remaining between them. CDR3 size: 14 residues. Written as DNA, the CDR3 is TGTGCCATCAGTGATGGGGGGGCAGGTGAAAAACTGTTTTTT. Translating it yields CAISDGGAGEKLFF.

This chain connects TRBV5-1 to TRBJ1-1; TRBD1 matches at 9 bases. CDR1 is SGHRS, CDR2 YFSETQ, per germline. Unmatched junction bases numbered 8, after V lost 4 bases and J lost 10 bases. This CDR3 contains 13 residues. The CDR3 is CASSGGQGLAAFF. The CDR3 region has the DNA TGCGCCAGCAGCGGCGGACAGGGGTTAGCAGCTTTCTTT.

The chain couples TRBV29-1 to TRBJ1-5, with TRBD1 as a possible D gene (5 bases). CDR1 and CDR2 (germline): SQVTM, ANQGSEA. The CDR3 is 13 amino acids. Between the trimmed V and J ends, which lost 5 bases and 3 bases, there was a span of 11 bases. CDR3 in DNA: TGCAGCGTTAGTGGGGGAAACAATCAGCCCCAGCATTTT. It yields the protein CSVSGGNNQPQHF.

This chain uses TRBV6-6 with TRBJ1-5, with 7 nucleotides matching TRBD1. Germline trimming cut 6 bases from V and 3 bases from J; bases unmatched to any gene: 8. The length of the CDR3 is 15 residues. Germline V gene lookup returns CDR1 MNHNY and CDR2 SVGAGI (reference sequence). The CDR3 loop reads CASRSGQALNQPQHF. DNA of the CDR3: TGTGCCAGCAGGTCAGGACAGGCCCTCAATCAGCCCCAGCATTTT.

This clone was seen once. Other DNA sequences in this specimen translate into the identical CDR3. The chain has TRBV7-3 and TRBJ2-5, with 9 bases matching TRBD2. V lost 2 bases to trimming and J lost 3 bases; unmatched junction nucleotides: 10. The CDR3 extends over 17 amino acids. Germline CDR1 reads SGHTA; CDR2 reads FQGTGA. As DNA, the CDR3 is TGTGCCAGCAGCTTAGTTAGCGGGGGTGGAGGAGAAGAGACCCAGTACTTC. Translation gives CASSLVSGGGGEETQYF. The complete variable domain, with remaining parts taken from reference TRBV7-3 and TRBJ2-5, reads GAGVSQTPSNKVTEKGKYVELRCDPISGHTALYWYRQSLGQGPEFLIYFQGTGAADDSGLPNDRFFAVRPEGSVSTLKIQRTERGDSAVYLCASSLVSGGGGEETQYFGPGTRLLVL.